This T cell receptor beta chain was obtained from a study of CXCR3-negative and CXCR3-positive naive CD8 T cells. Study conclusions and caveats: CXCR3-positive naive cells carried more hydrophobic TRB CDR3s than CXCR3-negative ones.

5' RACE with UMI labels generated the TRB cDNA libraries. TCRdb re-called the 5' RACE reads; one entry per CDR3 protein, DNA not given. The listing records about 92,000 distinct CDR3 sequences. As to this clonotype: The antigen is not known.

The CDR3 has 14 residues. The V and J genes are TRBV12-3 or TRBV12-4 and TRBJ1-2. Specimen: naive CXCR3- CD8+ T cells from blood. Subset of the sample: CD45RO-CCR7+CD27+CD95- naive CD8+ T cells lacking CXCR3 (TNR3-). This sequence originates from a human donor in good health. Some clones in this sample may be carry-over from other donors' samples. CDR3: CASSFGGGGYGYTF.